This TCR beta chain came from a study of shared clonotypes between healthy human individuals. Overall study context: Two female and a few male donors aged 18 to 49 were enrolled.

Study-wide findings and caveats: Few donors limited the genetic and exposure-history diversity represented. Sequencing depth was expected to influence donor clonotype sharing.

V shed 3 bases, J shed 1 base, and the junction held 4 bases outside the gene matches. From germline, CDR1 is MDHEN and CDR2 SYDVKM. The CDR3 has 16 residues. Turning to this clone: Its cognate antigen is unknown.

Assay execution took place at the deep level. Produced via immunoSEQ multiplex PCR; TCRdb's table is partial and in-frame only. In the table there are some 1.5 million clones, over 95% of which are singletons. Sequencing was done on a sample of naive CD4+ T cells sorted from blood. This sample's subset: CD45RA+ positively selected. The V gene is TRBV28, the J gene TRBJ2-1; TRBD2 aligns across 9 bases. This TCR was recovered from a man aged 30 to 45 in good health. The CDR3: CASSLVLAGSYNEQFF. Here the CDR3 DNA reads TGTGCCAGCAGTTTGGTCCTAGCGGGATCCTACAATGAGCAGTTCTTC. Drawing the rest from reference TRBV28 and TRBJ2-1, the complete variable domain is DVKVTQSSRYLVKRTGEKVFLECVQDMDHENMFWYRQDPGLGLRLIYFSYDVKMKEKGDIPEGYSVSREKKERFSLILESASTNQTSMYLCASSLVLAGSYNEQFFGPGTRLTVL.